This T cell receptor (beta chain) comes out of a study of T-cell reconstitution after alpha-beta-depleted transplantation in children. Findings and limits, study-wide: Reported findings indicate that, about two months after transplant, alpha-beta T cells came from several hundred expanded clones, which were derived from non-depleted graft cells. Newly made T cells mostly supplied T-cell counts and diversity one year after transplant.

CDR1 ENHRY and CDR2 SYGVKD come from the germline V gene. This CDR3 comprises 15 residues. Trimming removed 6 bases from V and 0 bases from J; junction bases left unmatched: 5. With respect to this clonotype: Its antigen is undetermined.

TCRbeta library preparation incorporated unique molecular identifiers. TCRdb recomputed calls from the PCR reads with MiXCR, one row per CDR3 protein. Of 500,000 to 650,000 distinct CDR3 sequences listed, 10% to 15% were seen once; the top ten hold about 2.2%. This sample comprised PBMCs, mostly from graft donor cells, obtained 360 days after TCRalphabeta/CD19-depleted stem cell transplant. The rearrangement uses TRBV10-3 and TRBJ1-1; 9 bases map to TRBD1. The clonotype comes from a male patient under 18 who had a stem cell transplant for acute myeloid leukemia, so the T cells may come from the graft donor. CDR3 sequence: CAIRGTGFMNTEAFF. In DNA, the CDR3 is TGTGCCATCAGGGGGACAGGGTTCATGAACACTGAAGCTTTCTTT.